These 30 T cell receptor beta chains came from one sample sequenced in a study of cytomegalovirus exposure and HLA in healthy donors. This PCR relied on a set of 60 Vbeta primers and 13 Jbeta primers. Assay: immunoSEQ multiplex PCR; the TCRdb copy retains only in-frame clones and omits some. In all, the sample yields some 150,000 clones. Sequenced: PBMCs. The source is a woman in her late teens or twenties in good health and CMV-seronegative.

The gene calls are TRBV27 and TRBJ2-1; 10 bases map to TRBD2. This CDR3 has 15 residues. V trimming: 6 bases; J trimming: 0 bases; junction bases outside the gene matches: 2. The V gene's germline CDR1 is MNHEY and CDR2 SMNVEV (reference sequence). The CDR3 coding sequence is TGTGCCAGCAGACCTAGCGGGAGCTCCTACAATGAGCAGTTCTTC. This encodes CASRPSGSSYNEQFF.

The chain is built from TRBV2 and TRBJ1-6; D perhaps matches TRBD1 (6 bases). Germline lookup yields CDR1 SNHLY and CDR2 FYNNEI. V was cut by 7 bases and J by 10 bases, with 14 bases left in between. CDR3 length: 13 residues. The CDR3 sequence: CASTLQGGSPLHF. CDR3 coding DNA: TGTGCCAGCACCCTACAGGGAGGGTCACCCCTCCACTTT.

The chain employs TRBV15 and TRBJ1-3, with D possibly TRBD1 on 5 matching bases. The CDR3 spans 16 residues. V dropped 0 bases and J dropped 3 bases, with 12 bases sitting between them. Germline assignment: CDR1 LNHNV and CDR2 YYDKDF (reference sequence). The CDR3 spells CATSRDQGSDGNTIYF. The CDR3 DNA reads TGTGCCACCAGCAGAGATCAGGGCTCGGATGGAAACACCATATATTTT.

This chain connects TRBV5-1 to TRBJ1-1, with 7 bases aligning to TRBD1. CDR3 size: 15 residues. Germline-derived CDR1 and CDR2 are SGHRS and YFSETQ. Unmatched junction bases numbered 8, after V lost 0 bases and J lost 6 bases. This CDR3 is CASSLVDRESPEAFF. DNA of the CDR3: TGCGCCAGCAGCTTGGTTGACAGGGAGAGCCCTGAAGCTTTCTTT.

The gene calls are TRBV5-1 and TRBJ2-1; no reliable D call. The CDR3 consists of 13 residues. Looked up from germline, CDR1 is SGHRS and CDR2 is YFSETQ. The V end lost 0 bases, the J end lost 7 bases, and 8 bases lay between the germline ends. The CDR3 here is CASSLGVLNEQFF. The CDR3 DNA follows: TGCGCCAGCAGCTTGGGAGTTTTGAATGAGCAGTTCTTC.

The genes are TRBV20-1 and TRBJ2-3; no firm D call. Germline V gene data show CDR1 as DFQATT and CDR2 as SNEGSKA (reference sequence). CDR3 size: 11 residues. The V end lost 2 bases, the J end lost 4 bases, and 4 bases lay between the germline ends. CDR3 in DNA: TGCAGTGCTAGAAGCCCAGATACGCAGTATTTT. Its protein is CSARSPDTQYF.

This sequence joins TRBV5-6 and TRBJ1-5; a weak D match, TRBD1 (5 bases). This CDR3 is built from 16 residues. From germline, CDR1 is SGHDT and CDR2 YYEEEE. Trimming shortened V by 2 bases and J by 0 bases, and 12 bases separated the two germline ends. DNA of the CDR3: TGTGCCAGCAGCTTTGAGGGCGGGGGTAGCAATCAGCCCCAGCATTTT. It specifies CASSFEGGGSNQPQHF.

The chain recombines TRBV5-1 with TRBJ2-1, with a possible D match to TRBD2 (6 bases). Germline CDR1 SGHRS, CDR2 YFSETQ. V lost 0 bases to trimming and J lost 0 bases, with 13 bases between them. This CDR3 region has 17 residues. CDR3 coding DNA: TGCGCCAGCAGCTTGGTGGCTAGCGCCGACTCCTACAATGAGCAGTTCTTC. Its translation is CASSLVASADSYNEQFF.

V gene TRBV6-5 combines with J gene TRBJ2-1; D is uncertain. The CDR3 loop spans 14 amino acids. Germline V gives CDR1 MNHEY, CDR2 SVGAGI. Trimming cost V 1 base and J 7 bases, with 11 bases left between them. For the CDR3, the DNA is TGTGCCAGCAGTTACTATAAGACCGGGAATGAGCAGTTCTTC. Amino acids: CASSYYKTGNEQFF.

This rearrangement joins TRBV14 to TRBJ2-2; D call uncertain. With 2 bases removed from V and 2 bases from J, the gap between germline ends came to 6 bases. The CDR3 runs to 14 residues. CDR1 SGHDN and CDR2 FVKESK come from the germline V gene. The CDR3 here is CASSQRVNTGELFF. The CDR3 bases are TGTGCCAGCAGCCAACGGGTTAACACCGGGGAGCTGTTTTTT. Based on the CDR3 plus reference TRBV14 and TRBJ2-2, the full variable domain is EAGVTQFPSHSVIEKGQTVTLRCDPISGHDNLYWYRRVMGKEIKFLLHFVKESKQDESGMPNNRFLAERTGGTYSTLKVQPAELEDSGVYFCASSQRVNTGELFFGEGSRLTVL.

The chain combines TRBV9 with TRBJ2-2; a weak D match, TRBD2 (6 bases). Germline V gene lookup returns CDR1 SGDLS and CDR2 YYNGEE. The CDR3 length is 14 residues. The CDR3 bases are TGTGCTGGGTCCGCCGGGAGTAAGGGCGGGGAGCTGTTTTTT. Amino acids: CAGSAGSKGGELFF.

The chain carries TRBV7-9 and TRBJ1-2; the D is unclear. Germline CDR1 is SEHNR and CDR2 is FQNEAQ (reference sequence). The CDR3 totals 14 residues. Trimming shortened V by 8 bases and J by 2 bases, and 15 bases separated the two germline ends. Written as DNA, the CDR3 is TGTGCCAGCGTCTCTGCGGGCGCAAACTATGGCTACACCTTC. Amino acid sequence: CASVSAGANYGYTF. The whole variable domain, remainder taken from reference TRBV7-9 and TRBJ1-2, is DTGVSQNPRHKITKRGQNVTFRCDPISEHNRLYWYRQTLGQGPEFLTYFQNEAQLEKSRLLSDRFSAERPKGSFSTLEIQRTEQGDSAMYLCASVSAGANYGYTFGSGTRLTVV.

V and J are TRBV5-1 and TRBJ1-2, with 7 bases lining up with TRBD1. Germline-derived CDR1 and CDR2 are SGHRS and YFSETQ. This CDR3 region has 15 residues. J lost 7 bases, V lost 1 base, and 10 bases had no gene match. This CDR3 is CASSLFDRVGSGYTF. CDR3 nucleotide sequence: TGCGCCAGCAGCTTGTTTGACAGGGTCGGATCTGGCTACACCTTC.

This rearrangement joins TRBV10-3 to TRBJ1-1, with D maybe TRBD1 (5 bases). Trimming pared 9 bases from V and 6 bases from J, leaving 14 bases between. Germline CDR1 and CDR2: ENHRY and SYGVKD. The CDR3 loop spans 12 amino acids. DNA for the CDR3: TGTGCCATTCGACAGACCAATTCTGAAGCTTTCTTT. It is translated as CAIRQTNSEAFF.

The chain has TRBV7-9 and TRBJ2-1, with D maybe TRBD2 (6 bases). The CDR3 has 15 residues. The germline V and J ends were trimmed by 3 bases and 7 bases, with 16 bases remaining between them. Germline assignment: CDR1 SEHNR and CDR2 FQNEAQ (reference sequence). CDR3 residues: CASSFGRGWGNEQFF. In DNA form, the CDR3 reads TGTGCCAGCAGCTTCGGGCGGGGTTGGGGAAATGAGCAGTTCTTC.

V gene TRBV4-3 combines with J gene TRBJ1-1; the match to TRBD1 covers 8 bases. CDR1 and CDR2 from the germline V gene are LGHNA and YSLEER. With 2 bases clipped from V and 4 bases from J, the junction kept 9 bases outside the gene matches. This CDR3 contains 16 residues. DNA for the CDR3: TGCGCCAGCAGCCAACCTGGACAGGGCGGTAGCACTGAAGCTTTCTTT. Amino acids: CASSQPGQGGSTEAFF.

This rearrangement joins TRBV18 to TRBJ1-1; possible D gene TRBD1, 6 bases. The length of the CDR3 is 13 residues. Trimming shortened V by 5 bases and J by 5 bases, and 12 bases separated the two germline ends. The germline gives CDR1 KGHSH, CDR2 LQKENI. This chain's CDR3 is CASSSYRATEAFF. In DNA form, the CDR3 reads TGTGCCAGCTCATCGTACAGGGCGACTGAAGCTTTCTTT.

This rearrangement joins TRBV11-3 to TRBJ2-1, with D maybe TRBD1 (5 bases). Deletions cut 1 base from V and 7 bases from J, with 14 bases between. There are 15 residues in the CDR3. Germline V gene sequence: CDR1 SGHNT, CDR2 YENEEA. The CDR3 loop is CASSLVRSGWNEQFF. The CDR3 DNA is TGTGCCAGCAGCTTAGTTCGGTCAGGGTGGAATGAGCAGTTCTTC.

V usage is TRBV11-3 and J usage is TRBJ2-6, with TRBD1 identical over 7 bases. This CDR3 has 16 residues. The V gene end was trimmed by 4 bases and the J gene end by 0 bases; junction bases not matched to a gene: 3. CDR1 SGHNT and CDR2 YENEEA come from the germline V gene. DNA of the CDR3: TGTGCCAGCAGCTGGGGACAGAGCTCTGGGGCCAACGTCCTGACTTTC. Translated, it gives CASSWGQSSGANVLTF.

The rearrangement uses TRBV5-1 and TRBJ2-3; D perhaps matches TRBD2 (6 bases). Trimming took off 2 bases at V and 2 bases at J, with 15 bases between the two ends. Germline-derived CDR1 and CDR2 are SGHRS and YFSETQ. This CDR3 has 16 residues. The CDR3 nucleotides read TGCGCCAGCAGCTTAGGGACTCCCATTCCCACAGATACGCAGTATTTT. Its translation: CASSLGTPIPTDTQYF.

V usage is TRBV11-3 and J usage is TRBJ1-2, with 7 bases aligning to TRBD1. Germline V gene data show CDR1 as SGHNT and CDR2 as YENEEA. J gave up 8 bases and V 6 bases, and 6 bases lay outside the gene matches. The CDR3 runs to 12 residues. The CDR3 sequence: CASSWTDRGYTF. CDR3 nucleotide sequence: TGTGCCAGCAGTTGGACGGACAGGGGCTACACCTTC.

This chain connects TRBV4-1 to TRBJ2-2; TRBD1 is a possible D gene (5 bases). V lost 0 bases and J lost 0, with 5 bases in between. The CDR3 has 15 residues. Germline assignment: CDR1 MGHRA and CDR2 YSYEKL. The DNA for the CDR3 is TGCGCCAGCAGCCAAGACAGGGCGAACACCGGGGAGCTGTTTTTT. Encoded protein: CASSQDRANTGELFF.

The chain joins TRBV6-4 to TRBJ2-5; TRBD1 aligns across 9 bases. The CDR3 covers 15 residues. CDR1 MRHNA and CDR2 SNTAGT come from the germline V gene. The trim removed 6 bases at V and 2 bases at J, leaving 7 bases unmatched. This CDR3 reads CASRRTGGLQETQYF. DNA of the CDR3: TGTGCCAGCAGGAGAACAGGGGGCCTACAAGAGACCCAGTACTTC.

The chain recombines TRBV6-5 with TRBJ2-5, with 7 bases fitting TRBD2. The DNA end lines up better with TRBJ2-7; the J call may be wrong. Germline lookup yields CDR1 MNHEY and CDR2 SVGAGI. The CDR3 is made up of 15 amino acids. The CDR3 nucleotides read TGTGCCAGCAGTTACTCTGGGGGGGACTCCTACGAGCAGTACTTC. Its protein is CASSYSGGDSYEQYF.

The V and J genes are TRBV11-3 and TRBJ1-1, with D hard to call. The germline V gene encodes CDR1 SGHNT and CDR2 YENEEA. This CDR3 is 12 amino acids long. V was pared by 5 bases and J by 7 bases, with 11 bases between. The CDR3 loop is CASSRGQFEAFF. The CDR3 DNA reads TGTGCCAGCAGCCGGGGTCAGTTTGAAGCTTTCTTT. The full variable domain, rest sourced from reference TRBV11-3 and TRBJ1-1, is EAGVVQSPRYKIIEKKQPVAFWCNPISGHNTLYWYLQNLGQGPELLIRYENEEAVDDSQLPKDRFSAERLKGVDSTLKIQPAELGDSAVYLCASSRGQFEAFFGQGTRLTVV.

The CDR3 nucleotides are TGCGCCAGCAGTGAAGGAGCGGGAGACACCCTGAATGAGCAGTTCTTC. As protein: CASSEGAGDTLNEQFF. V and J are TRBV10-1 and TRBJ2-1; 8 bases align to TRBD2. Germline trimming cut 3 bases from V and 7 bases from J; bases unmatched to any gene: 11. The CDR3 has 16 amino acids. Germline lookup yields CDR1 WNHNN and CDR2 SYGVQD (reference sequence).

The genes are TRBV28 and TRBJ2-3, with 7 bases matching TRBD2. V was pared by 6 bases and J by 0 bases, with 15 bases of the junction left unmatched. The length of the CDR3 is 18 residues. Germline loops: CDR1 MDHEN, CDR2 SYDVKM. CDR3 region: CASSSLVGGGVSTDTQYF. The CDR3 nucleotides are TGTGCCAGCAGCTCACTTGTAGGCGGGGGAGTTAGCACAGATACGCAGTATTTT.

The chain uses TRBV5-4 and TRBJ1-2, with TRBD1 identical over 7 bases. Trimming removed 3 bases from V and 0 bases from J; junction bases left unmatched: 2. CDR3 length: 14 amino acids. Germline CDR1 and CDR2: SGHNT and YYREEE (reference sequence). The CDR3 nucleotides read TGTGCCAGCAGCTCGGGACAGCCTAACTATGGCTACACCTTC. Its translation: CASSSGQPNYGYTF. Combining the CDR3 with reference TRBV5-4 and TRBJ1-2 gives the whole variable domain ETGVTQSPTHLIKTRGQQVTLRCSSQSGHNTVSWYQQALGQGPQFIFQYYREEENGRGNFPPRFSGLQFPNYSSELNVNALELDDSALYLCASSSGQPNYGYTFGSGTRLTVV.

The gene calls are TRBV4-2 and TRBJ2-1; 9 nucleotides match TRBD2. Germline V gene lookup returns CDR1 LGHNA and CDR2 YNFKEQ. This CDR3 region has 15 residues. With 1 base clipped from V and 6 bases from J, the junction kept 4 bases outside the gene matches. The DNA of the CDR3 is TGTGCCAGCAGCCAAGTAGCGGGAGTACCCAATGAGCAGTTCTTC. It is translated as CASSQVAGVPNEQFF.

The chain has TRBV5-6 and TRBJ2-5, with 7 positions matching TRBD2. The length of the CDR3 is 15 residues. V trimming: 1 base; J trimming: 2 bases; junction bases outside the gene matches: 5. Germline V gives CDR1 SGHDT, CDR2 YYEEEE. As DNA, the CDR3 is TGTGCCAGCAGCTTGAGCGGGATAGGGCAAGAGACCCAGTACTTC. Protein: CASSLSGIGQETQYF.